This T cell receptor beta chain emerged from a study of patients and donors after allogeneic stem cell transplantation. TCRdb reanalysed the RT-PCR reads using MiXCR and keeps one entry per CDR3 protein. Found here are roughly 960,000 distinct CDR3 sequences, roughly 18% of them singletons; the top ten hold roughly 6.4%. In germline, CDR1 is SGHRS, CDR2 YFSETQ. This CDR3 has 16 residues. V lost 5 bases, J lost 3 bases, and 19 bases lay in between. V and J are TRBV5-1 and TRBJ2-3, with a tentative D call TRBD1 (5 bases). The source material was blood, either unsorted or a sorted T cell fraction (not recorded which). The clonotype originates from a human donor who was either an allogeneic HSCT recipient or a stem cell or donor lymphocyte infusion donor (not recorded which). It is not recorded whose cells these are; they may come from a transplant donor. In nucleotides, the CDR3 is TGCGCCAGCAGTTTTGGAGTGACAGCAAGGACAGATACGCAGTATTTT. It translates to CASSFGVTARTDTQYF.